This entry describes one TCR beta chain. A much larger clone sits a single nucleotide away, making a read error possible. Libraries of TCR beta came from iRepertoire HTBI primers plus Arm-PCR of CDR3 regions. MiXCR was run by TCRdb on the multiplex PCR reads, yielding one entry per CDR3 protein. The table shows about 430,000 distinct CDR3 sequences, with over 12% occurring only once. The time point denotes: newly diagnosed GD, antithyroid drugs for less than 3 months. After RNA was extracted from PBMCs, the TCR library was made from it. Germline lookup yields CDR1 SGHTA and CDR2 FQGNSA. The CDR3 contains 16 residues. This specimen comes from a study of regulatory T cells in long-lasting Graves disease. This sample was shared with a second study, whose subject was T cells in Graves' hyperthyroidism and ophthalmopathy.

The source material was peripheral blood mononuclear cells (PBMCs), sampled at new diagnosis, from a patient treated with antithyroid drugs. The source of this sequence is a woman between 35 and 50 years old with Graves disease. The V call is TRBV7-2, the J call TRBJ2-7; TRBD2 agrees at 8 bases. CDR3 loop: CASGLDGAGETYEQYF. The CDR3 DNA sequence: TGTGCCAGCGGCTTAGATGGAGCGGGAGAGACCTACGAGCAGTACTTC.